The entry below describes one T cell receptor beta chain. Antigen unknown. Generated by immunoSEQ multiplex PCR, the TCRdb table keeps only in-frame clones and is missing some. The table shows about 22,000 clones, with around 79% occurring only once. This sample was taken from a study of vaccination effects on CD4 cells after COVID-19. General study points: After vaccination of healthy people, only 1 of 255 vaccine-induced clones cross-reacted with common cold coronaviruses. Clonal contraction was marked in infection- and vaccine-induced clones late after vaccination.

Ahead of sequencing, the ViraFEST assay grew antigen-specific CD4+ T cells using viral peptide pools. Subsequent to roughly 9 days of culture, CD4+ T cells were isolated. Neither prior SARS-CoV-2 infection nor positive nucleocapsid antibodies were present in the vaccine recipients. The CDR3 spans 15 residues. Germline V CDR1 and CDR2: LGHNA, YSLEER. With 1 base clipped from V and 8 bases from J, the junction kept 6 bases outside the gene matches. This specimen was CD4+ T cells from PBMCs cultured with HCoV-NL63 spike peptides, taken before COVID-19 vaccination. The chain employs TRBV4-3 and TRBJ2-1; 9 bases are a match to TRBD2. The sequence was collected from a human donor who received a COVID-19 vaccine. The CDR3 protein is CASSQVDGGGDEQFF. In nucleotides, the CDR3 is TGCGCCAGCAGCCAAGTTGATGGCGGGGGGGATGAGCAGTTCTTC.